This is a list of T cell receptor beta chains from one sample in a study of blood T cell repertoires in COVID-19. Here immunoSEQ multiplex PCR was the method, and the copy in TCRdb shows in-frame clones only, minus some. The data show some 59,000 clones, around 83% seen once. Material: peripheral blood. The source of these receptors is a man under 40 with COVID-19, enrolled during active disease. Both conserved end residues are part of each CDR3. Fields, in order: V gene, J gene, D gene, clone size, CDR3 DNA, CDR3 protein. A D gene is named only where the DNA matches it firmly. Only part of the rows carry a size: once, few, many, or a class if the clone is expanded.

TRBV29-1	TRBJ2-3	TRBD2	-	TGCAGCGTTGAAGATCTTTCCCAGCGGGGGGTTACGCAGTATTTT	CSVEDLSQRGVTQYF
TRBV11-2	TRBJ2-7	TRBD2	-	TGTGCCAGCAGCCCATTAGGGAGGGGAGAGCAGTACTTC	CASSPLGRGEQYF
TRBV27	TRBJ2-2	-	-	TGTGCCAGCAGGCCAACGACTGACACCGGGGAGCTGTTTTTT	CASRPTTDTGELFF
TRBV6-5	TRBJ2-7	TRBD1	-	TGTGCCAGCAGCTCAGGGGGTGTTCTCTCCTACGAGCAGTACTTC	CASSSGGVLSYEQYF
TRBV30	TRBJ2-1	-	-	TGTGCCTGGAGTGTAGGCGGTGAGCAGTTCTTC	CAWSVGGEQFF
TRBV19	TRBJ1-3	TRBD1	once	TGTGCCAGTAGTACAACAGGGGGCTCTGGAAACACCATATATTTT	CASSTTGGSGNTIYF
TRBV20-1	TRBJ2-4	-	-	TGCAGTACCAGAGATGGCCCAGTTCAGTACTTC	CSTRDGPVQYF
TRBV6-1	TRBJ2-7	TRBD1	-	TGTGCCAGCAGTGAAACCCAGGGGGCCTCCTACGAGCAGTACTTC	CASSETQGASYEQYF
TRBV3-1/TRBV3-2	TRBJ2-7	-	-	TGTGCCAGCAGCCAATCATACGAGCAGTACTTC	CASSQSYEQYF
TRBV28	TRBJ1-4	-	-	TGTGCCAGCAGTTTCTTCAATCAGGAAAAACTGTTTTTT	CASSFFNQEKLFF
TRBV11-3	TRBJ2-1	-	once	TGTGCCAGCAGCTTACGCAATGAGCAGTTCTTC	CASSLRNEQFF
TRBV27	TRBJ2-1	-	once	TGTGCCAGCAGTTTTTCCTCGGGGGGCCTTTGGGGGCCCGCCTACAATGAGCAGTTCTTC	CASSFSSGGLWGPAYNEQFF
TRBV19	TRBJ2-5	-	-	TGTGCCAGTAGTATAGGGGGGCCAGAGACCCAGTACTTC	CASSIGGPETQYF
TRBV5-1	TRBJ2-5	TRBD2	-	TGCGCCAGCAGCTGGGTTCAGCGGGGACGGGAGACCCAGTACTTC	CASSWVQRGRETQYF
TRBV6-4	TRBJ1-5	TRBD1	-	TGTGCCAGCAGTGACTCGACAGGGGGCAATCAGCCCCAGCATTTT	CASSDSTGGNQPQHF
TRBV28	TRBJ1-1	TRBD1	-	TGTGCCAGCAGTTTGGCGGACAGGTCCACTGAAGCTTTCTTT	CASSLADRSTEAFF
TRBV4-1	TRBJ2-1	TRBD2	-	TGCGCCAGCAGCCAAGCCATTGTGGCGGGGGGACGTTATGGTGAGCAGTTCTTC	CASSQAIVAGGRYGEQFF
TRBV4-2	TRBJ2-1	TRBD1	-	TGTGCCAGCAGCCAACGGACAGGGGAGGGCAATGAGCAGTTCTTC	CASSQRTGEGNEQFF
TRBV30	TRBJ2-7	-	-	TGTGCCTGGAGCGCCGACAGTAACGAGCAGTACTTC	CAWSADSNEQYF
TRBV19	TRBJ1-2	TRBD1	once	TGTGCCAGTAGTATCGGACAGGGCTATGGCTACACCTTC	CASSIGQGYGYTF
TRBV13	TRBJ2-1	-	-	TGTGCCAGCAGGAAACGGCGGGCAGCCTACAATGAGCAGTTCTTC	CASRKRRAAYNEQFF
TRBV7-6	TRBJ2-3	TRBD2	-	TGTGCCAGCAGCTTAGACGCGGGAGGAGGGGGCACAGATACGCAGTATTTT	CASSLDAGGGGTDTQYF
TRBV9	TRBJ2-5	-	-	TGTGCCAGCAGCGTAGATCGGGGGATGATAGAGACCCAGTACTTC	CASSVDRGMIETQYF
TRBV24-1	TRBJ1-2	-	-	TGTGCCACCAGTGATTTTGTGTCGAACTATGGCTACACCTTC	CATSDFVSNYGYTF
TRBV6-2/TRBV6-3	TRBJ2-7	TRBD1	-	TGTGCCAGCAGTTACGGGACAGGGATCCACGAGCAGTACTTC	CASSYGTGIHEQYF
TRBV4-3	TRBJ2-7	TRBD1	-	TGCGCCAGCAGCCAAGGAGACAGGGGGCGCATCGACGAGCAGTACTTC	CASSQGDRGRIDEQYF
TRBV28	TRBJ1-4	-	-	TGTGCCAGCAGGGGAGGGCGGAAGCATGAAAAACTGTTTTTT	CASRGGRKHEKLFF